Sequencing of this TCR beta chain was carried out in a study of T cell repertoires in cytomegalovirus infection (dated by TCRdb to the late 2010s). Notes on the research overall: Because public TCR beta signatures pointed to carriage of CMV infection together with the matching HLA type, the HLA type of each donor mattered for the analysis. The study at large found these results: Cumulative frequency of public TCR beta family members discriminated carriers of CMV infection plus the relevant HLA type in this cohort and an independent approximately 370-donor cohort. The ex vivo response was dominated by HLA-C-restricted CMV-specific TCR beta clonotypes, and the single most frequent clonotype in two of eight donors was supplied by these HLA-C-restricted clonotypes.

Notes on this clonotype: Its binding antigen is unknown. No base qualities exist here, and no much larger clone lies one base off it.

The CDR1 and CDR2 encoded by the germline V gene are SNHLY and FYNNEI. V and J are trimmed by 6 bases and 4 bases, and the gene matches miss 5 bases of the junction. The CDR3 runs 13 amino acids, cysteine and phenylalanine included. Just the 39-base CDR3 DNA is kept, in frame starting at base 1. Instrument on record: Illumina HiSeq 1500. TCRdb ran its own pipeline on the public reads, namely fastp trimming at Q25 and MiXCR clone calling, and kept in-frame beta chains. Each CDR3 protein appears once, grouped with its most common genes and DNA. The sample table contains around 450,000 distinct CDR3 sequences; only one count was recorded for approximately 31% of them. Roughly 13% of the sample lies in the top ten.

Sequenced sample: PBMCs. This sequence originates from a human donor in good health (CMV status not recorded). Some clones in this sample may be carry-over from other donors' samples. Recombination linked TRBV2 to TRBJ1-2, and TRBD1 matches 7 of the central bases. The CDR3 amino acid sequence is: CASRGGTAYGYTF. The base sequence is TGTGCCAGCAGAGGAGGGACAGCCTATGGCTACACCTTC.